This T cell receptor beta chain emerged from a study of cytomegalovirus exposure and HLA in healthy donors. The study ran its PCR with 60 Vbeta and 13 Jbeta primers. The assay was immunoSEQ multiplex PCR, and TCRdb's table has in-frame clones only and misses some. Here the sample spans around 150,000 clones, approximately 60% being singletons. Study outcomes and limitations: A missense variant in DCLRE1C was later tied to TCR beta V- and J-gene trimming. Most observed TCR sequences were rare, whereas some public TCRs were detected in many donors.

About this clone: Its antigen remains unknown.

This sequence was found in a woman in her fifties or sixties in good health and CMV-seropositive. Material for sequencing was PBMCs.

Here the CDR3 DNA reads TGCGCCAGCAGCCCCCGCTGGTCAGCCCAGGGCGGGGAGCTGTTTTTT. Its translation: CASSPRWSAQGGELFF. J is TRBJ2-2 and V is TRBV4-3; weak D call: TRBD1 (5 bases). Trimming shortened V by 4 bases and J by 7 bases, and 19 bases separated the two germline ends. Germline CDR1 and CDR2: LGHNA and YSLEER. The CDR3 runs 16 residues.